Presented here are 6 T cell receptor beta chains from one specimen sequenced in a study of Ad26.COV2.S vaccination and SARS-CoV-2 variants. Profiling relied on immunoSEQ multiplex PCR, and the TCRdb table lists in-frame clones only, not all of them. The sample carries under 500,000 clones, 92% recorded once. The treatment is: around 19 received Ad26.COV2.S at low or high dose, single or two shots; 5 received placebo; per-sample allocation not given. Day 63 after the first vaccine or placebo injection was the time point for sampling. The material sequenced was peripheral blood, taken in a trial of Ad26.COV2.S vaccine versus placebo. The receptor source for this set is a person aged 18-65 years who received the Ad26.COV2.S COVID-19 vaccine or a placebo.

The chain has TRBV10-3 and TRBJ1-4, with a tentative D call TRBD1 (6 bases). This CDR3 contains 13 residues. Germline V gives CDR1 ENHRY, CDR2 SYGVKD. Trimming removed 6 bases from V and 7 bases from J, with 12 bases in between. The CDR3 coding sequence is TGTGCCATCAGCGCGGGACATGGTGAAAAACTGTTTTTT. Residues: CAISAGHGEKLFF.

The chain employs TRBV11-2 and TRBJ2-7, with D possibly being TRBD1 (6 bases). V was trimmed by 7 bases and J by 2 bases, leaving 15 bases between them. There are 14 residues in the CDR3. The germline V gene encodes CDR1 SGHAT and CDR2 FQNNGV. CDR3 protein: CASKSRGHPYEQYF. CDR3 bases: TGTGCCAGCAAATCGAGGGGACATCCCTACGAGCAGTACTTC.

Written as DNA, the CDR3 is TGCAGCGCCGGGCTTCGGGGATCTATTAATTCGGCCCTCCACTTT. It encodes CSAGLRGSINSALHF. The chain recombines TRBV29-1 with TRBJ1-6; D is unresolved. Per the germline V gene, CDR1 is SQVTM and CDR2 is ANQGSEA. The CDR3 sequence is 15 residues long. V dropped 7 bases and J dropped 14 bases, with 27 bases sitting between them.

The rearrangement links TRBV7-8 to TRBJ1-1; D is undetermined. The V gene lost 5 bases and the J gene lost 3 bases, with 10 bases spanning the gap. Germline V CDR1 and CDR2: SGHVS, FQNEAQ. This CDR3 has 13 residues. CDR3 nucleotides: TGTGCCAGCAGCCGACGGGTAGACACTGAAGCTTTCTTT. As protein: CASSRRVDTEAFF.

This clone was found once. The gene calls are TRBV6-2 or TRBV6-3 and TRBJ2-1; TRBD1 aligns across 7 bases. Germline CDR1 and CDR2: MNHEY and SVGEGT. The CDR3 has 22 amino acids. J gave up 4 bases and V 6 bases, and 30 bases lay outside the gene matches. The CDR3 spells CASSPLGKRTGGQTPPYNEQFF. CDR3 coding DNA: TGTGCCAGCAGCCCCTTGGGGAAAAGGACAGGTGGCCAAACTCCTCCTTACAATGAGCAGTTCTTC.

This clone was seen a single time. The chain joins TRBV4-3 to TRBJ2-3; 11 nucleotides align to TRBD2. The germline CDR1 and CDR2 sequences are LGHNA and YSLEER. The junction had 8 bases not matched to a gene; V was cut back by 0 bases and J by 3 bases. This CDR3 is 18 amino acids long. The CDR3 DNA reads TGCGCCAGCAGCCAAGATGTGGCTAGCGGGGGGTTTACAGATACGCAGTATTTT. Translating it yields CASSQDVASGGFTDTQYF.